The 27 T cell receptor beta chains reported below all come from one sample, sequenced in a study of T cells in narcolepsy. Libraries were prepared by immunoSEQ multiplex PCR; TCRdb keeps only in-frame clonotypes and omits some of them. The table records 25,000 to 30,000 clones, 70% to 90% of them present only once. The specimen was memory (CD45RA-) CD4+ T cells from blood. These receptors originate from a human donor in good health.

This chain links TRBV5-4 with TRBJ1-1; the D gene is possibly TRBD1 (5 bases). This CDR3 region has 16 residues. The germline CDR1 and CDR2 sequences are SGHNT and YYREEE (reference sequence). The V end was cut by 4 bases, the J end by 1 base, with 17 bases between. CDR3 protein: CASSPSSRGANTEAFF. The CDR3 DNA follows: TGTGCCAGCAGCCCATCGTCCCGAGGGGCGAACACTGAAGCTTTCTTT.

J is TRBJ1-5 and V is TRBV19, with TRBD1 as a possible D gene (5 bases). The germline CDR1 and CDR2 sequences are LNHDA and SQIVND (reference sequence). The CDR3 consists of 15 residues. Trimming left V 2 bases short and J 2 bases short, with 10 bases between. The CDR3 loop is CASSIFSQGNQPQHF. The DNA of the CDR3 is TGTGCCAGTAGTATATTCTCACAGGGCAATCAGCCCCAGCATTTT.

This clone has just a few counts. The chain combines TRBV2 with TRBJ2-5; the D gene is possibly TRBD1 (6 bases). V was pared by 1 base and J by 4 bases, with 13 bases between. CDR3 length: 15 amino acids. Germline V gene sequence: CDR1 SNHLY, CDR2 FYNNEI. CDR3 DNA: TGTGCCAGCAGTGAAGAAGGGACACAAGGAGAGACCCAGTACTTC. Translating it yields CASSEEGTQGETQYF.

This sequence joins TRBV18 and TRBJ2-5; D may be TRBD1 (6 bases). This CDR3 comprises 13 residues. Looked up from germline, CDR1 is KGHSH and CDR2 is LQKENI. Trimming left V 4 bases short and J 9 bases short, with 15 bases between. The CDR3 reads CASSRDRKGAQYF. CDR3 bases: TGTGCCAGCTCACGAGATAGGAAGGGGGCCCAGTACTTC.

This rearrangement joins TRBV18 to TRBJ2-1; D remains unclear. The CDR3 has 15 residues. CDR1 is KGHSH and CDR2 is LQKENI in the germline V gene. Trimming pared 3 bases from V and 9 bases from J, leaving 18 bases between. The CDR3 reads CASSPGRPVSREQFF. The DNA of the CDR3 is TGTGCCAGCTCACCGGGAAGGCCAGTTTCACGTGAGCAGTTCTTC.

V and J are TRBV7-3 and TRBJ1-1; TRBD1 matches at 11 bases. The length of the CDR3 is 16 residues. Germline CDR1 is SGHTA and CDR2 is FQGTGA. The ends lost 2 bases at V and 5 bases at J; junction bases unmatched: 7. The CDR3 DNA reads TGTGCCAGCAGCTTACTCCCCGGGACAGGGGGGACTGAAGCTTTCTTT. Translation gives CASSLLPGTGGTEAFF.

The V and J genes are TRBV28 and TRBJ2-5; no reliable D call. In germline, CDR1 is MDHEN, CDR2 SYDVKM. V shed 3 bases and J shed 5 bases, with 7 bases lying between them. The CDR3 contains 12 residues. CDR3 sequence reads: CASSFVRETQYF. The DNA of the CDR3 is TGTGCCAGCAGTTTCGTTAGGGAGACCCAGTACTTC.

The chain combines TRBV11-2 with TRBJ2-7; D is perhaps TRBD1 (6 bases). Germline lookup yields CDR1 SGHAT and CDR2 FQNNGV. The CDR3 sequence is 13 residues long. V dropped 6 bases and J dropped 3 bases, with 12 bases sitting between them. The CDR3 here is CASSRTGYYEQYF. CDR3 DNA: TGTGCCAGCAGTCGTACAGGGTACTACGAGCAGTACTTC. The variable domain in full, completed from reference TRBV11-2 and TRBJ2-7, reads EAGVAQSPRYKIIEKRQSVAFWCNPISGHATLYWYQQILGQGPKLLIQFQNNGVVDDSQLPKDRFSAERLKGVDSTLKIQPAKLEDSAVYLCASSRTGYYEQYFGPGTRLTVT.

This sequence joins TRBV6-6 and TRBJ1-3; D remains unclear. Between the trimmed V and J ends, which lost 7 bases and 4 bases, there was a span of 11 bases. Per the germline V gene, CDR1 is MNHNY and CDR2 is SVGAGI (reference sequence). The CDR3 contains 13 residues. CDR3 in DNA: TGTGCCAGCACTGCGAGGTACGGAAACACCATATATTTT. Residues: CASTARYGNTIYF.

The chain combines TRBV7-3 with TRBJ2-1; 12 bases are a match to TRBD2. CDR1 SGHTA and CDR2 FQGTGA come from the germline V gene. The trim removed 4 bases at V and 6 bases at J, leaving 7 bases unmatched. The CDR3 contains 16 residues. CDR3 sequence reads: CASSSGLAGRGNEQFF. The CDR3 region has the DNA TGTGCCAGCAGCTCAGGACTAGCGGGAAGGGGCAATGAGCAGTTCTTC.

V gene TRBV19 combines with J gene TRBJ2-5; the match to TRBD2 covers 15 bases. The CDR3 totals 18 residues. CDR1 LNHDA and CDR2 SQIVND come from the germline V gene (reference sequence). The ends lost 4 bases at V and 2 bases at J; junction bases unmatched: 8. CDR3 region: CASSSLGLAGGGQETQYF. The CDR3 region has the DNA TGTGCCAGTAGTAGCCTCGGACTAGCGGGAGGGGGGCAAGAGACCCAGTACTTC.

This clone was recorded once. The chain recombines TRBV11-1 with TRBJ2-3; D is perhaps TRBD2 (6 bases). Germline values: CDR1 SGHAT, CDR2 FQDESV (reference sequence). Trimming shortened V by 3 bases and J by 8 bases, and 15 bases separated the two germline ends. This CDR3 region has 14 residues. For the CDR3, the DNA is TGTGCCAGCAGCTTCGGCGGGCGCGGGGTTACGCAGTATTTT. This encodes CASSFGGRGVTQYF.

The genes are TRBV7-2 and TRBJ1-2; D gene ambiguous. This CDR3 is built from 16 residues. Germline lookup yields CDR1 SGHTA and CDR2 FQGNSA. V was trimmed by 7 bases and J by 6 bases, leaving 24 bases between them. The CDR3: CASNTPSEWLRDGYTF. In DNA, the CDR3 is TGTGCCAGCAATACCCCGAGTGAGTGGCTTAGGGATGGCTACACCTTC. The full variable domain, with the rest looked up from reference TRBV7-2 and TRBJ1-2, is GAGVSQSPSNKVTEKGKDVELRCDPISGHTALYWYRQSLGQGLEFLIYFQGNSAPDKSGLPSDRFSAERTGGSVSTLTIQRTQQEDSAVYLCASNTPSEWLRDGYTFGSGTRLTVV.

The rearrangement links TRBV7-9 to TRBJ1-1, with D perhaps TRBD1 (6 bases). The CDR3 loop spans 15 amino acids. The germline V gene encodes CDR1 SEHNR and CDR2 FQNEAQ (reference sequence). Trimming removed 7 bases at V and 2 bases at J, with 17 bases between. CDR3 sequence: CASTQGGYANTEAFF. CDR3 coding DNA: TGTGCCAGCACCCAAGGGGGGTATGCTAACACTGAAGCTTTCTTT. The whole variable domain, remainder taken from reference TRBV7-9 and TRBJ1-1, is DTGVSQNPRHKITKRGQNVTFRCDPISEHNRLYWYRQTLGQGPEFLTYFQNEAQLEKSRLLSDRFSAERPKGSFSTLEIQRTEQGDSAMYLCASTQGGYANTEAFFGQGTRLTVV.

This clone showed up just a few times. Written as DNA, the CDR3 is TGTGCCAGCTCACCACAACGGGAGCCCTACGAGCAGTACTTC. Its protein product is CASSPQREPYEQYF. The V gene is TRBV18, the J gene TRBJ2-7; perhaps TRBD2 as D (6 bases). V was trimmed by 1 base and J by 2 bases, leaving 9 bases between them. CDR1 is KGHSH and CDR2 is LQKENI in the germline V gene. The CDR3 is 14 residues long.

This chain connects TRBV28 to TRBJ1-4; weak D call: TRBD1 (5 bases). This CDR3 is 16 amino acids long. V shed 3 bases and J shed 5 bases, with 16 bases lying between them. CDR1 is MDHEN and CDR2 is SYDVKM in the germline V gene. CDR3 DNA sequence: TGTGCCAGCAGTTTCTCCGGGACGGGGGAAAATGAAAAACTGTTTTTT. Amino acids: CASSFSGTGENEKLFF.

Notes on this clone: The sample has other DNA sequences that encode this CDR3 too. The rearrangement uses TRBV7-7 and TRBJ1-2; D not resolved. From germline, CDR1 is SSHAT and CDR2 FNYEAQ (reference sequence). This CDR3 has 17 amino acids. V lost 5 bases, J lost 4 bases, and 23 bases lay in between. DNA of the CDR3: TGTGCCAGCAGCATCTCAGTTGAGTGCCGAAAGACCTATGGCTACACCTTC. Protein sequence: CASSISVECRKTYGYTF. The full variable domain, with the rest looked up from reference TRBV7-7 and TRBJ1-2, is GAGVSQSPRYKVTKRGQDVTLRCDPISSHATLYWYQQALGQGPEFLTYFNYEAQPDKSGLPSDRFSAERPEGSISTLTIQRTEQRDSAMYRCASSISVECRKTYGYTFGSGTRLTVV.

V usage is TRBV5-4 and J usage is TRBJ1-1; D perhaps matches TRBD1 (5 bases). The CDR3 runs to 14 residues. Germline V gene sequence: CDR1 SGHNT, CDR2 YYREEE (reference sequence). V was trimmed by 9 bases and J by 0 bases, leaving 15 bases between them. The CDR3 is CAMNPGTVNTEAFF. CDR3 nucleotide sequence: TGTGCCATGAACCCGGGGACCGTGAACACTGAAGCTTTCTTT.

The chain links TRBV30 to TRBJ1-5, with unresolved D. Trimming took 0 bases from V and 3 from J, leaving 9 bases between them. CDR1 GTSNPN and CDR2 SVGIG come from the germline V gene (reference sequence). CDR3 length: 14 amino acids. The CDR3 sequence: CAWSVGQNNQPQHF. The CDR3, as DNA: TGTGCCTGGAGTGTAGGGCAGAACAATCAGCCCCAGCATTTT.

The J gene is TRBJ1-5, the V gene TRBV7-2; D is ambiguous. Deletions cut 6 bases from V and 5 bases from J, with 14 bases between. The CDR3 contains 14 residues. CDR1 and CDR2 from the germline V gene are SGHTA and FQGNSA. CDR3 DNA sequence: TGTGCCAGCAGTCCCGAACCCGGGCATCAGCCCCAGCATTTT. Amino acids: CASSPEPGHQPQHF.

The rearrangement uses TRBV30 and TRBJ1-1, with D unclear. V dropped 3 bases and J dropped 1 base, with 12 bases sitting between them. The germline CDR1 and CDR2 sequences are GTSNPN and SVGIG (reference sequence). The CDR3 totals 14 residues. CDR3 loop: CAWSLGGRNTEAFF. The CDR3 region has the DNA TGTGCCTGGAGCCTAGGAGGGCGGAACACTGAAGCTTTCTTT.

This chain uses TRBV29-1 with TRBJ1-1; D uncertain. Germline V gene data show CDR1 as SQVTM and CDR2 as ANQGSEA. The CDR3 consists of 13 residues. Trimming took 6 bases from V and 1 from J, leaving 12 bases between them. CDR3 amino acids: CSVPGLGNTEAFF. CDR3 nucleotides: TGCAGCGTCCCCGGACTGGGGAACACTGAAGCTTTCTTT.

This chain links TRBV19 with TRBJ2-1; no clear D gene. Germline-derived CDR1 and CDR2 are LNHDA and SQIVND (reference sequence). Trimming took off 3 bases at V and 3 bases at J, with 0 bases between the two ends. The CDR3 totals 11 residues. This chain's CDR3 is CASSIYNEQFF. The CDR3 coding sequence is TGTGCCAGTAGTATCTACAATGAGCAGTTCTTC.

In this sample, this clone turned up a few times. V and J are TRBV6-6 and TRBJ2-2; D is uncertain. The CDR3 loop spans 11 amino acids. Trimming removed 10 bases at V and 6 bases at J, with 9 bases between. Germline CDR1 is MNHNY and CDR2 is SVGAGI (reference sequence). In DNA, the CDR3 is TGTGCCACCCTCCAGGCCGGGGAGCTGTTTTTT. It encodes CATLQAGELFF.

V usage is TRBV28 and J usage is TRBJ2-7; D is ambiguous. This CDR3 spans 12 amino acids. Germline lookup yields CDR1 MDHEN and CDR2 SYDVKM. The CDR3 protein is CGIRVSSYEQYF. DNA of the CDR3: TGTGGCATCCGGGTCTCCTCCTACGAGCAGTACTTC.

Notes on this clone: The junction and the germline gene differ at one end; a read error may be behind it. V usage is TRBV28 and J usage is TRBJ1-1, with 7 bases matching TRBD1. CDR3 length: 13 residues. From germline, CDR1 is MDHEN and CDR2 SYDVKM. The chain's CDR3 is CATSSDRYTEAFF. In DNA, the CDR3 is TGTGCCACCAGTTCGGACAGGTACACTGAAGCTTTCTTT. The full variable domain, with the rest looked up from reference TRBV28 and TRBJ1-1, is DVKVTQSSRYLVKRTGEKVFLECVQDMDHENMFWYRQDPGLGLRLIYFSYDVKMKEKGDIPEGYSVSREKKERFSLILESASTNQTSMYLCATSSDRYTEAFFGQGTRLTVV.

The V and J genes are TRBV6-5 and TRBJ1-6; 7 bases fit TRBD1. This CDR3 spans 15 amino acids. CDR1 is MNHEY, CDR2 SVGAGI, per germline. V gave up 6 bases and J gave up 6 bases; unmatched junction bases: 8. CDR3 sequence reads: CASRYQTGTNSPLHF. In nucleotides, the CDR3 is TGTGCCAGCAGGTACCAGACAGGGACTAATTCACCCCTCCACTTT.